The clone carrying this TCR beta chain is a singleton in its sample. The antigen is undetermined. Other DNA sequences from this sample encode an identical CDR3 as well. The data are from a study of T cell responses to AZD1222 COVID-19 vaccine. This CDR3 is 12 amino acids long. V shed 6 bases and J shed 0 bases, with 3 bases lying between them. Germline V lookup: CDR1 ENHRY, CDR2 SYGVKD. Sequencing used immunoSEQ multiplex PCR; TCRdb keeps in-frame clones, though not all of them. The table has 90,000 to 120,000 clones, about 85% seen once. General study results and limits: AZD1222 recipients seropositive at baseline numbered only 5 to 7.

This clonotype was obtained from an adult who received the AZD1222 COVID-19 vaccine. The genes are TRBV10-3 and TRBJ1-3, with D unresolved. Sequenced here: peripheral blood, sampled 28 days after the second AZD1222 dose. CDR3 residues: CAIRGSGNTIYF. The CDR3, as DNA: TGTGCCATCAGAGGCTCTGGAAACACCATATATTTT.